This record concerns one TCR beta chain sequence. The antigen remains unidentified. This entry is derived from a study of OX40 agonist ivuxolimab in advanced cancers. As for the study in general: Mean age 60 years, range roughly 20 to 85; nearly 85% male.

This CDR3 comprises 14 residues. Germline V gene sequence: CDR1 SEHNR, CDR2 FQNEAQ (reference sequence). V was clipped by 5 bases and J by 4 bases, with 14 bases between them. The timepoints at which blood was sampled were baseline, cycle 4 day 1, and cycle 7 day 1. Study results and limitations: More expanded clones were found, on average, in CD8+ than in CD4+ T cells. At 0.1-3.0 mg/kg, partial responders had clonal expansion among the lowest observed.

The assay was immunoSEQ multiplex PCR, and TCRdb's table has in-frame clones only and misses some. Found here are nearly 25,000 clones, about three quarters of them singletons; the top ten hold roughly 18%. The chain links TRBV7-9 to TRBJ1-1, with a weak D call TRBD1 (5 bases). Sequences were derived from CD4+ or CD8+ T cells sorted from blood, sampled in a trial of the OX40 agonist ivuxolimab. The clonotype comes from an adult with an advanced solid tumor such as melanoma, head and neck, liver or kidney cancer. CDR3 region: CASSMQGRGTEAFF. The CDR3 DNA reads as TGTGCCAGCAGCATGCAGGGTCGGGGCACTGAAGCTTTCTTT.